The 18 T cell receptor beta chains below were found in one sample sequenced in a study of beta chain features in type 1 diabetes. Isolated RNA was reverse transcribed in full, so expressed TCRB transcripts were sequenced. Method: immunoSEQ multiplex PCR; TCRdb's copy keeps in-frame clones and lacks some. This sample has about 120,000 clones; 15% to 20% occur once, and the top ten carry 2.6%. Study-wide results and caveats: Type 1 diabetes patients showed a moderate but significant shortening of TCRB CDR3s in all four CD4+ subsets.

No antigen has been identified for these receptors. The specimen sequenced was central memory CD4+ T cells from blood. These receptors came from a man younger than 35 with type 1 diabetes.

The chain links TRBV7-9 to TRBJ2-5; D tentatively fits TRBD1 or TRBD2 (5 bases each). The better agreement between TRBJ2-7 and the DNA end casts doubt on the J call. CDR1 and CDR2 from the germline V gene are SEHNR and FQNEAQ (reference sequence). The CDR3 is 14 amino acids. This CDR3 reads CASSLGTDPYEQYF. The CDR3 DNA is TGTGCCAGCAGCTTGGGGACGGACCCCTACGAGCAGTACTTC.

In its sample, this clone was seen a few times. Distinct nucleotide sequences in the sample also encode this CDR3. V is TRBV18 and J is TRBJ2-6, with 9 positions matching TRBD2. This CDR3 is 18 amino acids long. Germline CDR1 and CDR2: KGHSH and LQKENI. J lost 0 bases, V lost 2 bases, and 5 bases had no gene match. The CDR3 region is CASSPLIAGDSGANVLTF. The CDR3 DNA is TGTGCCAGCTCACCATTAATAGCGGGAGACTCTGGGGCCAACGTCCTGACTTTC.

This clone has ten or more counts. This sample also contains other DNA sequences that code for the same CDR3. V gene TRBV9 combines with J gene TRBJ1-2; D unresolved. The germline V and J ends were trimmed by 0 bases and 6 bases, with 12 bases remaining between them. CDR1 and CDR2 (germline): SGDLS, YYNGEE. CDR3 size: 14 residues. The CDR3 protein is CASSVGPSADGYTF. The CDR3 DNA follows: TGTGCCAGCAGCGTAGGTCCCAGCGCCGATGGCTACACCTTC.

The chain couples TRBV5-1 to TRBJ1-1; D is unresolved. Between the trimmed V and J ends, which lost 3 bases and 2 bases, there was a span of 11 bases. CDR1 and CDR2 from the germline V gene are SGHRS and YFSETQ. This CDR3 is 14 amino acids long. CDR3 region: CASSSTHSNTEAFF. The CDR3 bases are TGCGCCAGCAGCTCAACCCACAGTAACACTGAAGCTTTCTTT.

In this sample, this clone turned up a few times. The rearrangement joins TRBV9 to TRBJ2-5; D is uncertain. Germline V gene lookup returns CDR1 SGDLS and CDR2 YYNGEE. The CDR3 consists of 12 residues. V dropped 4 bases and J dropped 5 bases, with 9 bases sitting between them. CDR3 DNA: TGTGCCAGCAGCCTCCTCGGGGAGACCCAGTACTTC. Translation gives CASSLLGETQYF.

CDR3 residues: CASSYGTGGEAGELFF. In DNA, the CDR3 is TGTGCCAGCAGCTACGGGACAGGGGGCGAGGCCGGGGAGCTGTTTTTT. The rearrangement joins TRBV9 to TRBJ2-2; 12 bases are shared with TRBD1. Germline CDR1 SGDLS, CDR2 YYNGEE. The V segment lost 4 bases and the J segment 6 bases; nucleotides outside the gene matches: 7. This CDR3 comprises 16 residues. Full variable domain (missing parts from reference TRBV9 and TRBJ2-2): DSGVTQTPKHLITATGQRVTLRCSPRSGDLSVYWYQQSLDQGLQFLIQYYNGEERAKGNILERFSAQQFPDLHSELNLSSLELGDSALYFCASSYGTGGEAGELFFGEGSRLTVL.

This clone was observed a handful of times. The rearrangement links TRBV7-9 to TRBJ2-1, with D uncertain. The length of the CDR3 is 15 residues. Trimming left V 4 bases short and J 9 bases short, with 19 bases between. Germline V gene lookup returns CDR1 SEHNR and CDR2 FQNEAQ (reference sequence). CDR3 in amino acids: CASSSERPLNLEQFF. The CDR3 DNA reads as TGTGCCAGCAGCTCAGAGAGGCCCTTGAATCTTGAGCAGTTCTTC.

This clone turned up a few times. The chain has TRBV10-3 and TRBJ1-1, with D perhaps matching TRBD1 (5 bases). V lost 3 bases and J 1 base, leaving 6 bases between the germline ends. This CDR3 comprises 13 residues. Germline assignment: CDR1 ENHRY and CDR2 SYGVKD. Here the CDR3 reads CAISDQGNTEAFF. The CDR3, as DNA: TGTGCCATCAGTGACCAGGGGAACACTGAAGCTTTCTTT.

Turning to this clone: One junction end disagrees with the germline gene, perhaps due to a read error. V and J are TRBV7-7 and TRBJ2-5; 7 nucleotides line up with TRBD2. CDR1 and CDR2 from the germline V gene are SSHAT and FNYEAQ (reference sequence). The CDR3 length is 13 residues. CDR3 nucleotides: TGTGCTAGCAGCTCGTGGGGGGGAGAGACCCAGTACTTC. It specifies CASSSWGGETQYF.

This clone showed up just a few times. This chain links TRBV29-1 with TRBJ1-2; 8 bases fit TRBD1. Germline trimming cut 3 bases from V and 4 bases from J; bases unmatched to any gene: 7. Germline V gene lookup returns CDR1 SQVTM and CDR2 ANQGSEA. The CDR3 has 14 residues. For the CDR3, the DNA is TGCAGCGTTGAGGGAAGGGGACAGGCCTATGGCTACACCTTC. Translated, it gives CSVEGRGQAYGYTF. Using reference TRBV29-1 and TRBJ1-2 for the parts outside the CDR3, the full variable domain is SAVISQKPSRDICQRGTSLTIQCQVDSQVTMMFWYRQQPGQSLTLIATANQGSEATYESGFVIDKFPISRPNLTFSTLTVSNMSPEDSSIYLCSVEGRGQAYGYTFGSGTRLTVV.

The chain uses TRBV25-1 and TRBJ2-4; D remains unclear. Looked up from germline, CDR1 is MGHDK and CDR2 is SYGVNS. Trimming took 5 bases from V and 12 from J, leaving 20 bases between them. This CDR3 spans 14 amino acids. CDR3 sequence: CASSPIDGAMAQYF. The CDR3 bases are TGTGCCAGCAGTCCGATCGACGGCGCAATGGCTCAGTACTTC.

V is TRBV27 and J is TRBJ2-6; D call uncertain. V was pared by 6 bases and J by 0 bases, with 3 bases between. Germline lookup yields CDR1 MNHEY and CDR2 SMNVEV (reference sequence). This CDR3 comprises 13 residues. CDR3 nucleotide sequence: TGTGCCAGCAGAGTCTCTGGGGCCAACGTCCTGACTTTC. This encodes CASRVSGANVLTF.

V is TRBV6-1 and J is TRBJ2-7; D call uncertain. The CDR3 covers 16 residues. The V end was cut by 4 bases, the J end by 2 bases, with 18 bases between. The germline V gene has CDR1 MNHNS and CDR2 SASEGT. The CDR3 DNA reads as TGTGCCAGCAGTGTTGGCAGCCAAACGGCAACCTACGAGCAGTACTTC. Amino acids: CASSVGSQTATYEQYF.

The rearrangement uses TRBV18 and TRBJ1-5; D is uncertain. The germline CDR1 and CDR2 sequences are KGHSH and LQKENI. This CDR3 spans 13 amino acids. V was cut by 2 bases and J by 7 bases, with 9 bases left in between. The CDR3 bases are TGTGCCAGCTCACCAGAGAGGAGACAGCCCCAGCATTTT. This codes for CASSPERRQPQHF.

The chain employs TRBV18 and TRBJ2-5, with a possible D match to TRBD1 (5 bases). Germline V gives CDR1 KGHSH, CDR2 LQKENI. The CDR3 has 15 residues. Trimming shortened V by 0 bases and J by 4 bases, and 12 bases separated the two germline ends. In DNA, the CDR3 is TGTGCCAGCTCACCACCGCTAGGGGCGGCAGAGACCCAGTACTTC. Translating it yields CASSPPLGAAETQYF.

This clone was observed a few times. The rearrangement uses TRBV2 and TRBJ2-3; TRBD1 matches at 8 bases. The V segment lost 7 bases and the J segment 5 bases; nucleotides outside the gene matches: 2. CDR1 is SNHLY and CDR2 is FYNNEI in the germline V gene. The CDR3 is 12 amino acids. In nucleotides, the CDR3 is TGTGCCAGCAAGACAGGGGAAGATACGCAGTATTTT. It yields the protein CASKTGEDTQYF.

This clone appeared many times. The chain is built from TRBV2 and TRBJ2-7; 7 bases fit TRBD2. Germline CDR1 SNHLY, CDR2 FYNNEI. The CDR3 loop spans 15 amino acids. Trimming at V came to 0 bases and at J to 5 bases, leaving 7 bases not matched to a gene. CDR3 loop: CASSEAETSLHEQYF. The CDR3 region has the DNA TGTGCCAGCAGTGAAGCGGAGACTAGCCTTCACGAGCAGTACTTC.

The V call is TRBV2, the J call TRBJ2-5, with D maybe TRBD2 (5 bases). V was pared by 5 bases and J by 3 bases, with 7 bases between. The CDR3 spans 12 residues. Germline V gene sequence: CDR1 SNHLY, CDR2 FYNNEI. The DNA for the CDR3 is TGTGCCAGCAGTTACGGGGAAGAGACCCAGTACTTC. Amino acids: CASSYGEETQYF.